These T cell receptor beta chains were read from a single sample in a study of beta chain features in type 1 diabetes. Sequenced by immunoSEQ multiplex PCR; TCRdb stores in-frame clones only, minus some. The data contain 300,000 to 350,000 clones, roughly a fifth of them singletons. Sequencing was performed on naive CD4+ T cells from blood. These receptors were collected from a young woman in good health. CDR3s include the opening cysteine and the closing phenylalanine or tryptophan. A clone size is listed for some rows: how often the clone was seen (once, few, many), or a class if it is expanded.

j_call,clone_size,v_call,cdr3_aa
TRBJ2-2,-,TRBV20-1,CSALQGGELFF
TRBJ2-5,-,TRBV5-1,CASSRRTSGQETQYF
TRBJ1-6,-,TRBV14,CASSQGRVESPLHF
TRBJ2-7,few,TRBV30,CAWSVWGRSSYEQYF
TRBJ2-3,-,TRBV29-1,CSVVSGAAGTQYF
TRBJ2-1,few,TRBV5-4,CASSSRDFKVEQFF
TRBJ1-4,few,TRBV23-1,CASSPHFQGRCEKLFF
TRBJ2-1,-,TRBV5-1,CASSPPTSGRTYNEQFF
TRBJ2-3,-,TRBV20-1,CSAMSDTQYF
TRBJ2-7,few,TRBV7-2,CASSLEGGQYF
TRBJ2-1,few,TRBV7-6,CASSFRQGDEQFF
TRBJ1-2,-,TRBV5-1,CASSPDSRNGYTF
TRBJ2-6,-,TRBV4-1,CASSQGRQGRANVLTF
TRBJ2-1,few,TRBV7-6,CASSLEASGYNEQFF
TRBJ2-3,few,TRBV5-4,CASSLDADTQYF
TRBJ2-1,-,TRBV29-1,CSVDYLTSYNEQFF
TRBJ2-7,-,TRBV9,CASSPGTGTYEQYF
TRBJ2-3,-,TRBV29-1,CSVAESSTDTQYF
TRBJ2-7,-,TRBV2,CASRNSPPLYF
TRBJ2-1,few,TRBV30,CAWTFVGLQGRNEQFF
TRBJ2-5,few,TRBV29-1,CSVEGGDRGPWRQETQYF
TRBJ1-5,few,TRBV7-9,CARSPKQGWQPQHF
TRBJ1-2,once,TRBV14,CASSHINRDRGNYTF
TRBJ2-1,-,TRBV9,CASSVALGQGNEQFF
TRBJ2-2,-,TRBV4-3,CASSQGAPIGELFF
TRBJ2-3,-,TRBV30,CACNEDRDGDTQYF
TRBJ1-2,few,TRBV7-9,CASSLDPGQGGSGYTF
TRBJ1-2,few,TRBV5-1,CASSLERQANYGYTF
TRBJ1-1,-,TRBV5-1,CASGTGGLNTEAFF
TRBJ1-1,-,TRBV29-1,CSVRGKAEAFF
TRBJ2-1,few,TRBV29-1,CSAPKLAAYNEQFF
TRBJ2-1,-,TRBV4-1,CASSQLIPGVDEQFF
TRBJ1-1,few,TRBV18,CASSQGLSTEAFF
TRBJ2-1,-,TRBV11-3,CASSEIGGSYNEQFF
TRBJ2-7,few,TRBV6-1,CARTVQGRGPHEQYF
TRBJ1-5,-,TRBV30,CAWSSGGNQPQHF
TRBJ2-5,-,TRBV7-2,CASSSGLKETQYF
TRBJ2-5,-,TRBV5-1,CASSLGGHRSGETQYF
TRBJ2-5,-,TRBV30,CAWSRLAQETQYF
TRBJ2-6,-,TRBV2,CASSLLGGAAGANVLTF
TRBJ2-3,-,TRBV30,CAWRLAGATDTQYF
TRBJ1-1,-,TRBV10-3,CASKGFQGTEAFF
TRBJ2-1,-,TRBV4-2,CASSQMEVDEQFF
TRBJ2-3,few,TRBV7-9,CASSLQQSDTDTQYF
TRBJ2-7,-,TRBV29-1,CSVDSGTGGYEQYF
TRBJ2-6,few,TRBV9,CASSVPTGNSGANVLTF
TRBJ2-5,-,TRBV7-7,CASSLRGPETQYF
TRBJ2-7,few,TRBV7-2,CASSFSRGLAESSYEQYF
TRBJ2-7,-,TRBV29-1,CSVVGQGYEQYF
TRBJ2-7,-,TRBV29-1,CSVWGGQGAYEQYF
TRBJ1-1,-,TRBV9,CASSVVPGRSTEAFF
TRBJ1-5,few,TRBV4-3,CASSQEWQGDQPQHF
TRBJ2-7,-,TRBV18,CASSSAYEQYF
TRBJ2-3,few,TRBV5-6,CASSWRTGRTDTQYF
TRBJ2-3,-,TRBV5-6,CASSGQGSTQYF
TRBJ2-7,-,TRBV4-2,CASSQRTGDDPYEQYF
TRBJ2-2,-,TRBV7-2,CASRGTSIYGELFF
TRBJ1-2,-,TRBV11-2,CASSLGGRAYGYTF